This entry lists 29 T cell receptor beta chains sequenced from one sample in a study of cytomegalovirus exposure and HLA in healthy donors. PCR employed 60 Vbeta and 13 Jbeta primers. The data were produced by immunoSEQ multiplex PCR, yet TCRdb's version contains in-frame clones alone and is incomplete. The sample yields over 100,000 clones, over 60% seen once. Input material: PBMCs. These receptors all come from a woman aged 18-29 years in good health and CMV-seropositive.

This rearrangement joins TRBV19 to TRBJ2-5; unclear D gene. The V end was cut by 3 bases, the J end by 2 bases, with 13 bases between. The CDR3 runs 15 residues. Germline CDR1 LNHDA, CDR2 SQIVND (reference sequence). As DNA, the CDR3 is TGTGCCAGTAGTATCCGGTGGAGCGAACAAGAGACCCAGTACTTC. The encoded protein is CASSIRWSEQETQYF.

The rearrangement uses TRBV19 and TRBJ2-6, with 9 bases lining up with TRBD2. V shed 3 bases and J 0 bases; nucleotides not matched to a gene: 12. Germline V gene sequence: CDR1 LNHDA, CDR2 SQIVND (reference sequence). The CDR3 totals 20 residues. The CDR3 DNA sequence: TGTGCCAGTAGTATGATCCCTGTGCGAGCGGGAGGCTCTGGGGCCAACGTCCTGACTTTC. Its protein product is CASSMIPVRAGGSGANVLTF.

This clone appeared a few times. This rearrangement joins TRBV2 to TRBJ2-1, with D possibly being TRBD1 (6 bases). Between the trimmed V and J ends, which lost 6 bases and 5 bases, there was a span of 11 bases. Germline CDR1 and CDR2: SNHLY and FYNNEI. The CDR3 is made up of 13 amino acids. The CDR3 loop is CASSLRQDNEQFF. The CDR3 region has the DNA TGTGCCAGCAGCCTTAGACAGGACAATGAGCAGTTCTTC.

This clone turned up a few times. This sequence joins TRBV14 and TRBJ2-3; TRBD2 matches at 9 bases. The CDR3 contains 15 residues. Trimming removed 7 bases from V and 3 bases from J; junction bases left unmatched: 8. Germline V gene lookup returns CDR1 SGHDN and CDR2 FVKESK. In DNA, the CDR3 is TGTGCCAGCAATTTAGCGCGGGAGGGAACAGATACGCAGTATTTT. It specifies CASNLAREGTDTQYF.

The CDR3 loop is CASSPNIGISGNYEQYF. CDR3 nucleotides: TGTGCCAGCAGCCCCAATATAGGAATCAGCGGGAACTACGAGCAGTACTTC. The chain is built from TRBV9 and TRBJ2-7, with 7 positions matching TRBD2. Germline trimming cut 4 bases from V and 3 bases from J; bases unmatched to any gene: 16. Looked up from germline, CDR1 is SGDLS and CDR2 is YYNGEE. The CDR3 runs to 17 residues.

This rearrangement joins TRBV6-1 to TRBJ1-2, with a tentative D call TRBD1 (5 bases). The CDR3 covers 13 residues. Germline CDR1 and CDR2: MNHNS and SASEGT. Trimming cost V 6 bases and J 4 bases, with 12 bases left between them. DNA for the CDR3: TGTGCCAGCAGGCCCCCTCAGGGCTATGGCTACACCTTC. It specifies CASRPPQGYGYTF.

The table lists this clone with a few counts. The genes are TRBV15 and TRBJ2-7, with D perhaps TRBD2 (6 bases). The CDR3 extends over 14 amino acids. Trimming pared 1 base from V and 6 bases from J, leaving 13 bases between. Germline values: CDR1 LNHNV, CDR2 YYDKDF (reference sequence). The CDR3 region has the DNA TGTGCCACCAGCAGAGTCGGAGGGGCTGGCGAGCAGTACTTC. Its protein is CATSRVGGAGEQYF. Full variable domain (missing parts from reference TRBV15 and TRBJ2-7): DAMVIQNPRYQVTQFGKPVTLSCSQTLNHNVMYWYQQKSSQAPKLLFHYYDKDFNNEADTPDNFQSRRPNTSFCFLDIRSPGLGDTAMYLCATSRVGGAGEQYFGPGTRLTVT.

The CDR3 region is CASRTQGDNSPLHF. CDR3 DNA sequence: TGTGCCAGCAGAACACAGGGGGACAATTCACCCCTCCACTTT. The genes are TRBV6-6 and TRBJ1-6; TRBD1 matches at 8 bases. The V gene end was trimmed by 6 bases and the J gene end by 7 bases; junction bases not matched to a gene: 5. Germline-derived CDR1 and CDR2 are MNHNY and SVGAGI (reference sequence). The CDR3 runs to 14 residues.

The chain employs TRBV7-9 and TRBJ1-5, with 10 bases identical to TRBD1. V was pared by 4 bases and J by 9 bases, with 12 bases of the junction left unmatched. The CDR3 extends over 16 amino acids. The germline CDR1 and CDR2 sequences are SEHNR and FQNEAQ (reference sequence). The CDR3 sequence is CASSYSGTGDYRPQHF. DNA for the CDR3: TGTGCCAGCAGCTACTCCGGGACAGGGGATTATCGGCCCCAGCATTTT. Full variable domain (rest looked up from reference TRBV7-9 and TRBJ1-5): DTGVSQNPRHKITKRGQNVTFRCDPISEHNRLYWYRQTLGQGPEFLTYFQNEAQLEKSRLLSDRFSAERPKGSFSTLEIQRTEQGDSAMYLCASSYSGTGDYRPQHFGDGTRLSIL.

The genes are TRBV9 and TRBJ2-3; D is unresolved. The V end lost 1 base, the J end lost 6 bases, and 9 bases lay between the germline ends. Germline V gene sequence: CDR1 SGDLS, CDR2 YYNGEE. CDR3 size: 13 residues. The CDR3 sequence: CASSVSSGDTQYF. In nucleotides, the CDR3 is TGTGCCAGCAGCGTATCTTCCGGGGATACGCAGTATTTT.

The J gene is TRBJ2-7, the V gene TRBV6-1, with 8 positions matching TRBD2. The CDR3 runs 19 residues. V lost 2 bases to trimming and J lost 4 bases; unmatched junction nucleotides: 19. Germline V gene sequence: CDR1 MNHNS, CDR2 SASEGT. The CDR3 protein is CASSEFHRTRGATRYEQYF. CDR3 DNA sequence: TGTGCCAGCAGTGAATTCCACCGCACGCGGGGGGCAACAAGGTACGAGCAGTACTTC.

This clone was seen once. The chain is built from TRBV30 and TRBJ2-5, with TRBD2 identical over 10 bases. The V and J ends lost 2 bases and 4 bases, in that order; junction bases with no gene match: 4. Germline CDR1 and CDR2: GTSNPN and SVGIG (reference sequence). The CDR3 is 14 residues long. The CDR3 DNA reads as TGTGCCTGGAGTAGACTAGCGGGTAGAGAGACCCAGTACTTC. This sequence encodes CAWSRLAGRETQYF.

This chain connects TRBV28 to TRBJ1-1; D is unresolved. The germline V gene has CDR1 MDHEN and CDR2 SYDVKM. The V gene lost 11 bases and the J gene lost 7 bases, with 14 bases spanning the gap. This CDR3 region has 11 residues. Written as DNA, the CDR3 is TGTGCCTCGAACGGGGAGATTGAAGCTTTCTTT. Its protein product is CASNGEIEAFF.

The J gene is TRBJ1-4, the V gene TRBV7-6; D ambiguous. The germline CDR1 and CDR2 sequences are SGHVS and FNYEAQ. The CDR3 runs to 13 residues. V lost 2 bases and J 4 bases, leaving 5 bases between the germline ends. CDR3 in amino acids: CASSLILNEKLFF. The CDR3 DNA is TGTGCCAGCAGCTTAATCCTTAATGAAAAACTGTTTTTT.

The chain uses TRBV9 and TRBJ1-2; D gene ambiguous. V was cut by 0 bases and J by 7 bases, with 16 bases left in between. CDR1 is SGDLS, CDR2 YYNGEE, per germline. This CDR3 has 15 amino acids. The CDR3 nucleotides are TGTGCCAGCAGCGTAGAAGTTGCAGGCTTAGGTGGCTACACCTTC. Translated: CASSVEVAGLGGYTF.

This clone has only a few counts. The V and J genes are TRBV4-1 and TRBJ2-4; maybe TRBD2 (6 bases). The CDR3 has 18 residues. Trimming left V 1 base short and J 0 bases short, with 16 bases between. The V gene's germline CDR1 is MGHRA and CDR2 YSYEKL. The DNA of the CDR3 is TGCGCCAGCAGCCAAGGGGAGGTGGGGAGATTAGCCAAAAACATTCAGTACTTC. Its protein product is CASSQGEVGRLAKNIQYF.

The V and J genes are TRBV19 and TRBJ2-7, with TRBD2 matching 9 bases. In germline, CDR1 is LNHDA, CDR2 SQIVND (reference sequence). The CDR3 is made up of 15 amino acids. The J segment lost 5 bases and the V segment lost 3 bases, leaving 8 bases of the junction unmatched. CDR3 sequence: CASSMVAGEADEQYF. The DNA of the CDR3 is TGTGCCAGTAGTATGGTAGCGGGAGAAGCGGACGAGCAGTACTTC. Together with reference TRBV19 and TRBJ2-7, the CDR3 gives the full variable domain: DGGITQSPKYLFRKEGQNVTLSCEQNLNHDAMYWYRQDPGQGLRLIYYSQIVNDFQKGDIAEGYSVSREKKESFPLTVTSAQKNPTAFYLCASSMVAGEADEQYFGPGTRLTVT.

As to this clone: One end of the junction fails to match germline, which may point to a read error. The chain recombines TRBV7-9 with TRBJ2-1; maybe TRBD2 (5 bases). Germline CDR1 and CDR2: SEHNR and FQNEAQ (reference sequence). The CDR3 length is 15 residues. In DNA form, the CDR3 reads TGTTCCAGCAGCTTACCTAGCAGCGTCTACAATGAGCAGTTCTTC. This gives the protein CSSSLPSSVYNEQFF.

This chain links TRBV5-6 with TRBJ2-5; a possible D gene is TRBD2 (5 bases). Germline CDR1 reads SGHDT; CDR2 reads YYEEEE. V lost 1 base and J lost 2, with 6 bases in between. The CDR3 spans 13 residues. The CDR3 DNA reads as TGTGCCAGCAGCTTGAGAGGGCAAGAGACCCAGTACTTC. Its protein is CASSLRGQETQYF.

The CDR3 spells CASSAQNLNTGELFF. The CDR3 DNA follows: TGTGCCAGCAGCGCACAAAACCTGAACACCGGGGAGCTGTTTTTT. V is TRBV9 and J is TRBJ2-2; no reliable D call. The CDR3 is 15 amino acids. Trimming pared 3 bases from V and 1 base from J, leaving 10 bases between. Germline V lookup: CDR1 SGDLS, CDR2 YYNGEE.

The chain uses TRBV13 and TRBJ2-1; 13 bases agree with TRBD2. Germline CDR1 is PRHDT and CDR2 is FYEKMQ (reference sequence). CDR3 length equals 19 residues. The V gene end was trimmed by 4 bases and the J gene end by 0 bases; junction bases not matched to a gene: 9. The CDR3 sequence: CASSSTSGRAHSSYNEQFF. CDR3 in DNA: TGTGCCAGCAGCTCAACTAGCGGGAGGGCTCACAGCTCCTACAATGAGCAGTTCTTC.

This clone came up a few times. The gene calls are TRBV20-1 and TRBJ2-1; maybe TRBD2 (6 bases). Germline assignment: CDR1 DFQATT and CDR2 SNEGSKA (reference sequence). With 3 bases removed from V and 9 bases from J, the gap between germline ends came to 9 bases. The CDR3 loop spans 11 amino acids. CDR3 region: CSASGSGEQFF. The CDR3 DNA reads TGCAGTGCTAGCGGGAGTGGTGAGCAGTTCTTC.

The chain carries TRBV7-8 and TRBJ2-1, with D possibly TRBD1 on 5 matching bases. This CDR3 spans 15 amino acids. V lost 5 bases and J lost 4, with 15 bases in between. The germline CDR1 and CDR2 sequences are SGHVS and FQNEAQ. The chain's CDR3 is CASSQGTVPYNEQFF. Written as DNA, the CDR3 is TGTGCCAGCAGCCAGGGAACGGTACCTTACAATGAGCAGTTCTTC.

CDR3 coding DNA: TGTGCCAGCAGCTCCTCGAGGAAAGCTAGCGGGAGGGCGGGTGAGCAGTACTTC. Its translation is CASSSSRKASGRAGEQYF. This sequence joins TRBV13 and TRBJ2-7; 12 bases are a match to TRBD2. Losses at the gene ends were 4 bases for V and 7 bases for J; bases not matched to a gene: 17. Germline CDR1 is PRHDT and CDR2 is FYEKMQ (reference sequence). The CDR3 loop spans 18 amino acids. The entire variable domain, with the rest obtained from reference TRBV13 and TRBJ2-7, is as follows: AAGVIQSPRHLIKEKRETATLKCYPIPRHDTVYWYQQGPGQDPQFLISFYEKMQSDKGSIPDRFSAQQFSDYHSELNMSSLELGDSALYFCASSSSRKASGRAGEQYFGPGTRLTVT.

The chain couples TRBV19 to TRBJ2-1; D gene ambiguous. Trimming cost V 3 bases and J 3 bases, with 6 bases left between them. There are 13 residues in the CDR3. CDR1 and CDR2 from the germline V gene are LNHDA and SQIVND (reference sequence). CDR3 residues: CASSITGYNEQFF. The CDR3 DNA reads TGTGCCAGTAGTATTACCGGCTACAATGAGCAGTTCTTC. Together with reference TRBV19 and TRBJ2-1, the CDR3 gives the full variable domain: DGGITQSPKYLFRKEGQNVTLSCEQNLNHDAMYWYRQDPGQGLRLIYYSQIVNDFQKGDIAEGYSVSREKKESFPLTVTSAQKNPTAFYLCASSITGYNEQFFGPGTRLTVL.

This clone was observed a single time. This chain uses TRBV9 with TRBJ2-7; 7 bases match TRBD2. CDR3 size: 14 residues. Unmatched junction bases numbered 6, after V lost 0 bases and J lost 6 bases. CDR1 and CDR2 from the germline V gene are SGDLS and YYNGEE. The CDR3 protein is CASSVAIRTSEQYF. The CDR3 DNA is TGTGCCAGCAGCGTAGCTATCCGGACTAGCGAGCAGTACTTC.

J is TRBJ2-7 and V is TRBV9; D may be TRBD2 (6 bases). The CDR3 is made up of 15 amino acids. V was clipped by 3 bases and J by 4 bases, with 17 bases between them. Germline V gene sequence: CDR1 SGDLS, CDR2 YYNGEE. The CDR3 is CASSATGTPYYEQYF. Here the CDR3 DNA reads TGTGCCAGCAGCGCCACCGGGACTCCATATTACGAGCAGTACTTC.

The gene calls are TRBV7-2 and TRBJ2-3; the D is unclear. There are 13 residues in the CDR3. The germline V gene has CDR1 SGHTA and CDR2 FQGNSA. V shed 3 bases and J shed 4 bases, with 8 bases lying between them. The CDR3 DNA reads TGTGCCAGCAGCTTGGTCTGGCCAGATACGCAGTATTTT. It encodes CASSLVWPDTQYF.

This clone has a handful of counts. The V and J genes are TRBV5-1 and TRBJ1-2; D not resolved. The ends were cut back, 0 bases at V and 5 bases at J, with 11 bases in the middle. The CDR3 is 14 amino acids. CDR1 is SGHRS and CDR2 is YFSETQ in the germline V gene. The CDR3: CASSLGGVGYGYTF. CDR3 sequence (DNA): TGCGCCAGCAGCTTGGGTGGTGTCGGGTATGGCTACACCTTC.